This TCR beta chain is from a study of early stage breast cancer tumors. Remarks on this clone: The antigen is unknown.

Regarding the study as a whole: Most shared enriched TCRB sequences were commonly generated ones. Compared with adjacent normal breast, tumors showed about 2.4-fold denser, more clonal T cells. Tumor and normal breast were distinguished via blood comparison in most of the 16 patients.

Germline-derived CDR1 and CDR2 are WNHNN and SYGVQD (reference sequence). Trimming pared 4 bases from V and 0 bases from J, leaving 9 bases between. This CDR3 has 15 amino acids. Each sample had two DNA replicates, 0.5 ug blood or roughly 1.4 ug tissue. Using immunoSEQ multiplex PCR, the repertoire was profiled, and TCRdb retains in-frame clones only, with some absent. The repertoire holds around 51,000 clones, with about three quarters as singletons. Source material: blood. V is TRBV10-1 and J is TRBJ2-2; no firm D call. The sequence was obtained from a person aged 40 to 50 with breast cancer. CDR3 DNA: TGCGCCAGCAGTGTATCCCCAACGAACACCGGGGAGCTGTTTTTT. It specifies CASSVSPTNTGELFF.